This record covers a single TCR beta chain. Here immunoSEQ multiplex PCR was the method, and the copy in TCRdb shows in-frame clones only, minus some. Here the sample spans some 27,000 clones, nearly 90% being singletons. The germline V gene has CDR1 SGHVS and CDR2 FQNEAQ. This CDR3 is built from 13 residues. V was cut by 5 bases and J by 6 bases, with 12 bases left in between. The sample comes from a study of T cell changes during pregnancy in multiple sclerosis. This TCR derives from a female donor with multiple sclerosis, enrolled in a pregnancy study. J is TRBJ2-3 and V is TRBV7-8, with a possible D match to TRBD2 (6 bases). Material: CD4+ T cells from peripheral blood mononuclear cells, obtained in the second trimester of pregnancy. In DNA, the CDR3 is TGTGCCAGCAGCCAACGGGGGTCGGATACGCAGTATTTT. Translated, it gives CASSQRGSDTQYF.